The text below deals with one T cell receptor beta chain. The source of the sample is a study of human versus mouse CDR3 diversity and MHC coevolution. CDR1 is GTSNPN, CDR2 SVGIG, per germline (reference sequence). The CDR3 runs 13 residues. With 5 bases removed from V and 6 bases from J, the gap between germline ends came to 14 bases. Only in-frame clones appear in the TCRdb table, and some are missing; sequencing was by immunoSEQ multiplex PCR. Here the sample spans roughly 80,000 clones, about 93% being singletons. This receptor was identified in a person aged 25 to 69 in good health. The chain uses TRBV30 and TRBJ1-5, with no clear D. Sequenced input: naive CD4+ T cells from blood. The subset here: CD45RO-negative CD62L-positive naive CD4 T cells. The CDR3 DNA follows: TGTGCCTGGGAAACAGCCGATACTCAGCCCCAGCATTTT. As protein: CAWETADTQPQHF.